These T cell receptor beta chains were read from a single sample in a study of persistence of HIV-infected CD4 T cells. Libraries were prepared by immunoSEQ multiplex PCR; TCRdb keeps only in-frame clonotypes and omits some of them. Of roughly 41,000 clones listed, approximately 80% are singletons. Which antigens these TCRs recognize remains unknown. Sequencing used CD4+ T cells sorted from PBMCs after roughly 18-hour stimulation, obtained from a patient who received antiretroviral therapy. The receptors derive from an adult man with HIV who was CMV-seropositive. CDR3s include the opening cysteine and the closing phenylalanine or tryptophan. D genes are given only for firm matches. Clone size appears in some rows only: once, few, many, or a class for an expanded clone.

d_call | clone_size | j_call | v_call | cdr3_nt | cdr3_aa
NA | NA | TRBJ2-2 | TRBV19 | TGTGCCAGTAGTATAGAATGGGGGGCGCGGGAGCTGTTTTTT | CASSIEWGARELFF
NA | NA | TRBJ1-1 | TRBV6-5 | TGTGCCAGCAGTTCCGGTAGGATAAAAACTGAAGCTTTCTTT | CASSSGRIKTEAFF
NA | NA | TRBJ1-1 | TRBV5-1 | TGCGCCAGCAGCTTGGCGGCGGGAACGGGCACTGAAGCTTTCTTT | CASSLAAGTGTEAFF
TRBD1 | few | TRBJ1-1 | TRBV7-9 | TGTGCCAGCAGCTTAATGGGACAGACTGAAGCTTTCTTT | CASSLMGQTEAFF
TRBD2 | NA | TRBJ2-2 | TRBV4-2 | TGTGCCAGCAGCCACCCAGCGGGGGGGCCGAACACCGGGGAGCTGTTTTTT | CASSHPAGGPNTGELFF
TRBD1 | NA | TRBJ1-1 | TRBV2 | TGTGCCAGCAGTGCGCGACAGGGGAGGACTGAAGCTTTCTTT | CASSARQGRTEAFF
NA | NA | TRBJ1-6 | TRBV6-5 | TGTGCCAGCCGGGAGGTGCTACATTCACCCCTCCACTTT | CASREVLHSPLHF
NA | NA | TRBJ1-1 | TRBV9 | TGTGCCAGCAGCGGGAGAGGGGGGAACACTGAAGCTTTCTTT | CASSGRGGNTEAFF
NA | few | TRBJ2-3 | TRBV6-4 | TGTGCCAGCAGTGAGCCCGCGACTGGCCCATCCCAGTATTTT | CASSEPATGPSQYF
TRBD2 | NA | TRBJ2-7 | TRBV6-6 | TGTGCCAGCAGTATAGCGGGGGCGTCCTACGAGCAGTACTTC | CASSIAGASYEQYF
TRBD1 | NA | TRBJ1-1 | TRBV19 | TGTGCCAGTACCCCACAGGGGGCAGTCGGTGAAGCTTTCTTT | CASTPQGAVGEAFF
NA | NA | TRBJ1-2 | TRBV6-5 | TGTGCCAGCAGTCTACAGGGAGCTAACTATGGCTACACCTTC | CASSLQGANYGYTF
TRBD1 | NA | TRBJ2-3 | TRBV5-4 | TGTGCCAGCAGCATACCGACAGGGACAGATACGCAGTATTTT | CASSIPTGTDTQYF
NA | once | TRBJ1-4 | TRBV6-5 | TGTGCCAGCAGTTACTCCGGACCTAATGAAAAACTGTTTTTT | CASSYSGPNEKLFF
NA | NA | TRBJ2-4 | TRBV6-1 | TGTGCCAGCAGTGAAGGGGGGCCCCGGGGGAACATTCAGTACTTC | CASSEGGPRGNIQYF
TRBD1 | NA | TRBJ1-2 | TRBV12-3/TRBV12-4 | TGTGCCAGCAGTTTTGGGACAGAAGCCACCTACACCTTC | CASSFGTEATYTF
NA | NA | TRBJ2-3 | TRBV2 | TGTGCCAGCAGTGAGGCAGGGAGAAGCACAGATACGCAGTATTTT | CASSEAGRSTDTQYF